This T cell receptor beta chain was recovered during a study of regulatory T cells in long-lasting Graves disease. Time point here: newly diagnosed GD, antithyroid drugs for less than 3 months. PBMCs were the source of the RNA used for TCR sequencing. Combining iRepertoire HTBI primers with Arm-PCR of CDR3 regions, the authors built TCR beta libraries. TCRdb redid the calling of the multiplex PCR reads with MiXCR, one entry per CDR3 protein. The table lists about 320,000 distinct CDR3 sequences, 15% to 20% of them singletons, with about 39% in the top ten. In its sample, this clonotype was seen many times. The specimen comprised peripheral blood mononuclear cells (PBMCs), sampled at new diagnosis, from a patient treated with antithyroid drugs. This TCR was sampled from a female donor with Graves disease.

CDR3 nucleotides: TGTGCCAGCAGCTGGGGGGGGGGGCTTACAGATACGCAGTATTTT. It yields the protein CASSWGGGLTDTQYF. This rearrangement joins TRBV7-2 to TRBJ2-3; D may be TRBD2 (7 bases). V was clipped by 4 bases and J by 3 bases, with 14 bases between them. The CDR3 has 15 residues. Germline lookup yields CDR1 SGHTA and CDR2 FQGNSA.